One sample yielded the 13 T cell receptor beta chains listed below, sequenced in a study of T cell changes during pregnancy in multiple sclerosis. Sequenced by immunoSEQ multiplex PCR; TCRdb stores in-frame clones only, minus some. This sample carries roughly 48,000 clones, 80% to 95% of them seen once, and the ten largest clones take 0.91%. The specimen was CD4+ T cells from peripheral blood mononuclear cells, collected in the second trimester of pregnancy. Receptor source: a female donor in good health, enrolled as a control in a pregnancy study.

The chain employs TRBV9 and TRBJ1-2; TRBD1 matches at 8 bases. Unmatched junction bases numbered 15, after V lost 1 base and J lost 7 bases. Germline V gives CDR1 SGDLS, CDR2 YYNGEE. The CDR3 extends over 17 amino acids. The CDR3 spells CASSVNQGAPGEGGYTF. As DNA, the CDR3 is TGTGCCAGCAGCGTAAATCAGGGGGCGCCGGGAGAGGGTGGCTACACCTTC.

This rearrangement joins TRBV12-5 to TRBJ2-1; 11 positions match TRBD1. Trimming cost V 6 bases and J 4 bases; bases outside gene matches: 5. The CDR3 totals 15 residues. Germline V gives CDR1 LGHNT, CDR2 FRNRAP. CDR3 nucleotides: TGTGCTAGTGGGCCGGGACAGGGGGATTACAATGAGCAGTTCTTC. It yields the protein CASGPGQGDYNEQFF.

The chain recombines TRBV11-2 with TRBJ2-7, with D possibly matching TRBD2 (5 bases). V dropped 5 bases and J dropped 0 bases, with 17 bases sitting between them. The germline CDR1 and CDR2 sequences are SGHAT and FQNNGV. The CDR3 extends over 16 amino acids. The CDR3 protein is CASSERGRRSSYEQYF. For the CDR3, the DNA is TGTGCCAGCAGCGAAAGAGGGCGGAGAAGCTCCTACGAGCAGTACTTC.

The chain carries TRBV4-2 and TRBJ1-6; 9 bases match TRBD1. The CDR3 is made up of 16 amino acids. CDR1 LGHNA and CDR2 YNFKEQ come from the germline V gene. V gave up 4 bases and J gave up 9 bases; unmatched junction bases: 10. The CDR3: CASSLVTGGLGSPLHF. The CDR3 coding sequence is TGTGCCAGCAGCCTAGTGACAGGGGGTTTGGGTTCACCCCTCCACTTT.

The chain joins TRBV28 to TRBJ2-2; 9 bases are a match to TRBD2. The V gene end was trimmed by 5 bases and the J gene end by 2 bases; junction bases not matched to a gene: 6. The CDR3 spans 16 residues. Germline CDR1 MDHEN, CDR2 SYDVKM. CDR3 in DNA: TGTGCCAGCAGTCCCCCGGGACTAGCAAACACCGGGGAGCTGTTTTTT. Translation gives CASSPPGLANTGELFF.

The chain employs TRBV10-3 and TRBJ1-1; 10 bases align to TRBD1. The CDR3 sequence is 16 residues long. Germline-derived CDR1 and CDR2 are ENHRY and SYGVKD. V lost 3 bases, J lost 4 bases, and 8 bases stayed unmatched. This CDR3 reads CAISEYSGQGSTEAFF. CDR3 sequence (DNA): TGTGCCATCAGTGAATACTCGGGACAGGGGTCCACTGAAGCTTTCTTT.

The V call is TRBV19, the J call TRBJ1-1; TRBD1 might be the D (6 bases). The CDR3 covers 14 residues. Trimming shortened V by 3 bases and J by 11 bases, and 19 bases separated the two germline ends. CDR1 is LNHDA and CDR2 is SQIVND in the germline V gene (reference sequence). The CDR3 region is CASSMGRQEIRAFF. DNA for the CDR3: TGTGCCAGTAGTATGGGGAGACAGGAGATACGGGCTTTCTTT.

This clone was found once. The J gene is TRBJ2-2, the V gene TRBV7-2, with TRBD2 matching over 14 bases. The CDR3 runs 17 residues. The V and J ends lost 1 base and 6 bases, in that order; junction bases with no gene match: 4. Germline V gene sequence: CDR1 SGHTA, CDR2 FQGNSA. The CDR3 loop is CASSLEGLAGVSGELFF. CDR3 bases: TGTGCCAGCAGCTTAGAGGGACTAGCGGGAGTATCCGGGGAGCTGTTTTTT.

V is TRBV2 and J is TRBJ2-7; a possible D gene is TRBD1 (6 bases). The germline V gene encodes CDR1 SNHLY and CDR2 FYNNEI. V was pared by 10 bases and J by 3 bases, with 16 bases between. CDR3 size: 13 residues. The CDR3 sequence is CATAAQGYYEQYF. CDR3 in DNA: TGTGCCACCGCCGCACAGGGATACTACGAGCAGTACTTC. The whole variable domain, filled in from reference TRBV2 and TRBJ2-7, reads EPEVTQTPSHQVTQMGQEVILRCVPISNHLYFYWYRQILGQKVEFLVSFYNNEISEKSEIFDDQFSVERPDGSNFTLKIRSTKLEDSAMYFCATAAQGYYEQYFGPGTRLTVT.

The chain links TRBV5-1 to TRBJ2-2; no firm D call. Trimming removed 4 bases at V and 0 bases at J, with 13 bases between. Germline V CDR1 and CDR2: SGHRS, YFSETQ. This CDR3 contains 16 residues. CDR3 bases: TGCGCCAGCAGCCCTATAGCCCGGGCGAACACCGGGGAGCTGTTTTTT. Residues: CASSPIARANTGELFF.

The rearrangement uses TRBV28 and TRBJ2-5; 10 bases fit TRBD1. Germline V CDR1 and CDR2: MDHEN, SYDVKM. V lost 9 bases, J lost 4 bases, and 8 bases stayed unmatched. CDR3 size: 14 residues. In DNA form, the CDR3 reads TGTGCCAGTGCGACAGGGGGCTCTTTAGAGACCCAGTACTTC. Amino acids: CASATGGSLETQYF.

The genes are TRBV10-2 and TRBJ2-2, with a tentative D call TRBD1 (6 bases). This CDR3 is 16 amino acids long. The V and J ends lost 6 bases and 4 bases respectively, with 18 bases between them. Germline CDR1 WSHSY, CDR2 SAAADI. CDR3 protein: CASSHTGSGSTGELFF. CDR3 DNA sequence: TGCGCCAGCAGCCATACAGGGTCGGGGAGCACCGGGGAGCTGTTTTTT.

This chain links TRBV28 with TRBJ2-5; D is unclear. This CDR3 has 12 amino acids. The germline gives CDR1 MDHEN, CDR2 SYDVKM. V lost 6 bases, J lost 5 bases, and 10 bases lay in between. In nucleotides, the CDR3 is TGTGCCAGCAGCGAGGCGCACGAGACCCAGTACTTC. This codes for CASSEAHETQYF.